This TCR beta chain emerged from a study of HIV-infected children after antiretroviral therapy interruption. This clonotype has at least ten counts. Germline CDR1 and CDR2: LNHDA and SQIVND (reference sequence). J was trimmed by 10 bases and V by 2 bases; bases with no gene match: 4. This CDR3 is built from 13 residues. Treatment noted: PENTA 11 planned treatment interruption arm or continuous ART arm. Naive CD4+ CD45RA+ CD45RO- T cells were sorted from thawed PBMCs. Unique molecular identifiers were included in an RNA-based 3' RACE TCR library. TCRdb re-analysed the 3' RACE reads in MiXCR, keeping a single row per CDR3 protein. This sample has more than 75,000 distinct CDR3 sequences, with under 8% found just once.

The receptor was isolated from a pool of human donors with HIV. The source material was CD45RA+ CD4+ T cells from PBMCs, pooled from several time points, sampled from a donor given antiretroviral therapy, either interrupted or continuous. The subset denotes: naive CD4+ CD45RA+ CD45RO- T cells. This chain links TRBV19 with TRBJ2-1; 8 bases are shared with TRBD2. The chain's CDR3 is CASSILRGGEQFF. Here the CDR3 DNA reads TGTGCCAGTAGTATATTACGGGGGGGCGAGCAGTTCTTC.